This entry describes one T cell receptor (beta chain). What it binds is unknown. These data originate in a study of cytomegalovirus exposure and HLA in healthy donors. Study outcomes and limitations: Follow-up analysis found HLA locus-dependent TCR association rates, highest for DRB1 and lowest for HLA-C. A later analysis linked a missense DCLRE1C variant to TCR beta V- and J-gene trimming. Most subjects' HLA-A and HLA-B alleles were reportedly predicted from TCR beta sequences. An analysis was carried out at a later point. It showed that HLA-associated TCR beta chains were more clonally expanded than equally common non-associated chains.

Researchers ran the PCR with 60 Vbeta and 13 Jbeta primers. Repertoires were generated with immunoSEQ multiplex PCR, while TCRdb's copy carries only in-frame clones and drops some. The sample shows about 140,000 clones, almost 85% of them seen only once. Germline V gene data show CDR1 as MGHDK and CDR2 as SYGVNS. This CDR3 has 14 amino acids. After removal of 7 bases from V and 4 bases from J, the junction contained 7 bases not matched to a gene. J is TRBJ2-1 and V is TRBV25-1, with TRBD1 matching over 7 bases. The clonotype was recovered from a woman aged 35 to 49 in good health and CMV-seronegative. Sequenced input: PBMCs. The CDR3 DNA follows: TGTGCCAGCATTCGACAGGGAATTTACAATGAGCAGTTCTTC. Translation gives CASIRQGIYNEQFF. The full variable domain, with the rest looked up from reference TRBV25-1 and TRBJ2-1, is EADIYQTPRYLVIGTGKKITLECSQTMGHDKMYWYQQDPGMELHLIHYSYGVNSTEKGDLSSESTVSRIRTEHFPLTLESARPSHTSQYLCASIRQGIYNEQFFGPGTRLTVL.